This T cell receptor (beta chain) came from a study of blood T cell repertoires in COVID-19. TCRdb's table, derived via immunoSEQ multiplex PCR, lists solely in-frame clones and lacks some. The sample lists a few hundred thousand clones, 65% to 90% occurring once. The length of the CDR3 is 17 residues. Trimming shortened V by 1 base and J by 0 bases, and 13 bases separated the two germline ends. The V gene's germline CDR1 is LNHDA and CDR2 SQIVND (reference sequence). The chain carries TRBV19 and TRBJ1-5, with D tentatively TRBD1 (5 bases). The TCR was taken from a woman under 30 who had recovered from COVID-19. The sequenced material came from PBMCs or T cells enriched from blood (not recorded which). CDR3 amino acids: CASSIAEGVYSNQPQHF. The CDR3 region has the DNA TGTGCCAGTAGTATAGCCGAAGGGGTGTATAGCAATCAGCCCCAGCATTTT.